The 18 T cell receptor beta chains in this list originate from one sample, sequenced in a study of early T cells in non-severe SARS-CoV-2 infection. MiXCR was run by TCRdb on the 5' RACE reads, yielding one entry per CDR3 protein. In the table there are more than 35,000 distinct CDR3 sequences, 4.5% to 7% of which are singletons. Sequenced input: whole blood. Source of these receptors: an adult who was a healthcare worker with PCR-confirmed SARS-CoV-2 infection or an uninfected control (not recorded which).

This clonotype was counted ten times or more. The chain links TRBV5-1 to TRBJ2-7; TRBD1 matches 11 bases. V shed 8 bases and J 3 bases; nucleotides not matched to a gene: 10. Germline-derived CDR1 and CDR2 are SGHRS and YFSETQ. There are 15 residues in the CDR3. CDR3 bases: TGCGCCAGTACCGATTGGGACAGGGGGGACTACGAGCAGTACTTC. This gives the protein CASTDWDRGDYEQYF.

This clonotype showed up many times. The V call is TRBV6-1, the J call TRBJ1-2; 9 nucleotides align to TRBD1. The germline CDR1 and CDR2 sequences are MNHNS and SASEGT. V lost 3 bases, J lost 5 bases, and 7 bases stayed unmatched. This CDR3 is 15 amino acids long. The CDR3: CASSDTGGSSYGYTF. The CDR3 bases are TGTGCCAGCAGTGATACAGGGGGCTCGTCGTATGGCTACACCTTC.

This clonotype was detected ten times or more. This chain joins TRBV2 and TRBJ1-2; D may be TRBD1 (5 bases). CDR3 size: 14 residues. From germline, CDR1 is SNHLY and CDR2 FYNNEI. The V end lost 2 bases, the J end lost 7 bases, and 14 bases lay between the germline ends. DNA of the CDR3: TGTGCCAGCAGTGAAAGCCAGGGAATGGGTGGCTACACCTTC. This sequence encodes CASSESQGMGGYTF.

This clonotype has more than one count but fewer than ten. The CDR3 bases are TGTGCCAGCAGCTACGAGGACCTCTACGAGCAGTACTTC. Protein sequence: CASSYEDLYEQYF. The chain employs TRBV14 and TRBJ2-7; D gene uncertain. Between the trimmed V and J ends, which lost 5 bases and 3 bases, there was a span of 11 bases. This CDR3 has 13 residues. The V gene's germline CDR1 is SGHDN and CDR2 FVKESK.

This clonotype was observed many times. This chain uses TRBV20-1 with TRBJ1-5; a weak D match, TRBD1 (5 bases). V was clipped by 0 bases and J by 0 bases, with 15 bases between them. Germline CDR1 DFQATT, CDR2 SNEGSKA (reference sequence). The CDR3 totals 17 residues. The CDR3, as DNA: TGCAGTGCTAGAGAGGAGGGGCAGAGTCATAGCAATCAGCCCCAGCATTTT. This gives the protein CSAREEGQSHSNQPQHF.

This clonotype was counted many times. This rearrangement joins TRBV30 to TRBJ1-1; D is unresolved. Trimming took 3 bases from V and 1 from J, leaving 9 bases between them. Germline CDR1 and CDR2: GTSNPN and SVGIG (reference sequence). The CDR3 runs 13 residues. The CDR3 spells CAWRKAANTEAFF. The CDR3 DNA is TGTGCCTGGAGAAAGGCCGCGAACACTGAAGCTTTCTTT. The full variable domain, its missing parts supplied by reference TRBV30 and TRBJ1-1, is SQTIHQWPATLVQPVGSPLSLECTVEGTSNPNLYWYRQAAGRGLQLLFYSVGIGQISSEVPQNLSASRPQDRQFILSSKKLLLSDSGFYLCAWRKAANTEAFFGQGTRLTVV.

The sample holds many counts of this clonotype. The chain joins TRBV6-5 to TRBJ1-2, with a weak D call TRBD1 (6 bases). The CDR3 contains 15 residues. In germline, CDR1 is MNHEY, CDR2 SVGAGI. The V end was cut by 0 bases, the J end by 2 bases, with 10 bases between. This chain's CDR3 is CASSYSGTQNYGYTF. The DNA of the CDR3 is TGTGCCAGCAGTTACTCAGGGACACAGAACTATGGCTACACCTTC.

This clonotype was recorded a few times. The CDR3 nucleotides read TGTGCCAGCAGACCCGGACTAGCCTCAGAGACCCAGTACTTC. Protein: CASRPGLASETQYF. The chain has TRBV6-2 or TRBV6-3 and TRBJ2-5, with 8 bases that match TRBD2. The germline V gene has CDR1 MNHEY and CDR2 SVGEGT. V shed 6 bases and J 4 bases; nucleotides not matched to a gene: 7. CDR3 size: 14 residues.

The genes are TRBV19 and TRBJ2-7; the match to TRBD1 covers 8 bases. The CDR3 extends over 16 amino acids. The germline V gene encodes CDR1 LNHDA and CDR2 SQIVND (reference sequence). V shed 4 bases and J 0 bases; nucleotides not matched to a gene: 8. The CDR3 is CASSNTRTGISYEQYF. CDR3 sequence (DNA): TGTGCCAGTAGTAACACTCGGACAGGGATCTCCTACGAGCAGTACTTC.

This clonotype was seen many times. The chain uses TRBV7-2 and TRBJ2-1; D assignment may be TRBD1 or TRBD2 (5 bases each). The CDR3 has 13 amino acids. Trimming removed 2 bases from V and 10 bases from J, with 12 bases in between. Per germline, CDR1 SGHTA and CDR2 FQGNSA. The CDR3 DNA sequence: TGTGCCAGCAGCTTACGGCAGGGAGAAGAGCAGTTCTTC. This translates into CASSLRQGEEQFF.

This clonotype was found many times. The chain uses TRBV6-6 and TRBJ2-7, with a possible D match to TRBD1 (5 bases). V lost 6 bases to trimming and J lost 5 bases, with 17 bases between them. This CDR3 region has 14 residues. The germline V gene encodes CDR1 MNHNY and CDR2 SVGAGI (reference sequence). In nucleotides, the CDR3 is TGTGCCAGCAGCCCCCCCCCCACAGGAAACGAGCAGTACTTC. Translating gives CASSPPPTGNEQYF.

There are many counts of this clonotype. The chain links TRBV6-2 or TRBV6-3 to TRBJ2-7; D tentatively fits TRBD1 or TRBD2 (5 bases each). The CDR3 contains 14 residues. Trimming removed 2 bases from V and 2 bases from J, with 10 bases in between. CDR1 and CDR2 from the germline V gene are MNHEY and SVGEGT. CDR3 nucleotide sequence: TGTGCCAGCAGTTACGGGGGTGCTACCTACGAGCAGTACTTC. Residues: CASSYGGATYEQYF.

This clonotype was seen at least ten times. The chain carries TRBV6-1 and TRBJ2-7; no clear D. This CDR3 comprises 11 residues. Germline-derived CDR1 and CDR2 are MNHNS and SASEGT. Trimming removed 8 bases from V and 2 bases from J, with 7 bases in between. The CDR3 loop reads CASSQTYEQYF. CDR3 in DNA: TGTGCCAGCTCCCAAACCTACGAGCAGTACTTC.

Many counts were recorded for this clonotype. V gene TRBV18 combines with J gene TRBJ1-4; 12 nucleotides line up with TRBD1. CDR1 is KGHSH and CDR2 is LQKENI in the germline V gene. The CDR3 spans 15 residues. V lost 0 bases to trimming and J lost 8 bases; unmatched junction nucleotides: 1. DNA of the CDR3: TGTGCCAGCTCACCACCGGGACAGGGGGCGGAAAAACTGTTTTTT. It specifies CASSPPGQGAEKLFF.

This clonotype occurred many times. The CDR3 nucleotides read TGTGCCAGCTCACCAGGGGTTAGCGAGTACGAGCAGTACTTC. This encodes CASSPGVSEYEQYF. The rearrangement joins TRBV18 to TRBJ2-7; maybe TRBD2 (5 bases). The CDR3 has 14 residues. Germline CDR1 KGHSH, CDR2 LQKENI. V gave up 2 bases and J gave up 4 bases, with 12 bases separating them.

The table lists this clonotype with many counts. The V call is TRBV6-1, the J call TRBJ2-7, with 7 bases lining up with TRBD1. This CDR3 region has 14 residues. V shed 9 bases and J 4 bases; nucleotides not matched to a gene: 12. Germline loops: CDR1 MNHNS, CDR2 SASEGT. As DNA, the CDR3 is TGTGCCAGTAGACCGGACAGGTTAAGGTACGAGCAGTACTTC. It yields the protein CASRPDRLRYEQYF.

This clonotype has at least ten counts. CDR3 in amino acids: CASRRTGGTAGANVLTF. The CDR3 coding sequence is TGTGCCAGCAGGAGGACAGGGGGTACGGCTGGGGCCAACGTCCTGACTTTC. The chain joins TRBV6-6 to TRBJ2-6; 10 nucleotides line up with TRBD1. V lost 6 bases, J lost 2 bases, and 7 bases stayed unmatched. Per the germline V gene, CDR1 is MNHNY and CDR2 is SVGAGI (reference sequence). The CDR3 has 17 amino acids.

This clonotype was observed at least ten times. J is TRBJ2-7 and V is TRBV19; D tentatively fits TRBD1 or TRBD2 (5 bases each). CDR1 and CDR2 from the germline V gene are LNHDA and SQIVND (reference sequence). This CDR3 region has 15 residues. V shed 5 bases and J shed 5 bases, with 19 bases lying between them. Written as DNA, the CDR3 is TGTGCCAGTAGTGACGGGACGCTTGTAGGGGACGAGCAGTACTTC. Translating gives CASSDGTLVGDEQYF.